The 24 T cell receptor beta chains below come from one sample, sequenced in a study of T cell responses to AZD1222 COVID-19 vaccine. The data were produced by immunoSEQ multiplex PCR, yet TCRdb's version contains in-frame clones alone and is incomplete. The sample has roughly 97,000 clones, around 89% seen once; the top ten hold under 8.5%. Here the sequenced sample was peripheral blood, taken on day 0 of AZD1222 vaccination. The receptors come from an adult in good health.

This clone was counted a single time. V and J are TRBV7-9 and TRBJ1-5; 7 bases map to TRBD1. J gave up 0 bases and V 4 bases, and 6 bases lay outside the gene matches. The CDR3 has 16 residues. The germline CDR1 and CDR2 sequences are SEHNR and FQNEAQ (reference sequence). CDR3 region: CASSSLQGYSNQPQHF. The CDR3 region has the DNA TGTGCCAGCAGCTCCCTACAGGGGTATAGCAATCAGCCCCAGCATTTT.

This clone was detected only once. This chain uses TRBV24-1 with TRBJ2-5; 12 bases agree with TRBD2. Per the germline V gene, CDR1 is KGHDR and CDR2 is SFDVKD. The length of the CDR3 is 13 residues. V lost 9 bases to trimming and J lost 4 bases; unmatched junction nucleotides: 2. The CDR3 coding sequence is TGTGCCACCGGGGGACTAGCGGGAGAGACCCAGTACTTC. Translated: CATGGLAGETQYF.

The chain uses TRBV5-1 and TRBJ1-3; 8 bases are a match to TRBD1. V was pared by 1 base and J by 8 bases, with 17 bases of the junction left unmatched. Germline-derived CDR1 and CDR2 are SGHRS and YFSETQ. The CDR3 spans 18 residues. CDR3 residues: CASSLRSGQGELSDTIYF. The CDR3, as DNA: TGCGCCAGCAGCTTGAGGTCAGGACAGGGAGAATTATCCGACACCATATATTTT.

The chain joins TRBV19 to TRBJ2-2; D not resolved. Germline CDR1 reads LNHDA; CDR2 reads SQIVND (reference sequence). The CDR3 has 12 amino acids. Trimming pared 6 bases from V and 7 bases from J, leaving 9 bases between. The CDR3: CASRDPIGELFF. DNA for the CDR3: TGTGCCAGTAGGGATCCCATCGGGGAGCTGTTTTTT.

CDR3 nucleotide sequence: TGTGCCACCAGTGATAAGACAGGTTTCACCGGGGAGCTGTTTTTT. It yields the protein CATSDKTGFTGELFF. The rearrangement uses TRBV24-1 and TRBJ2-2; possibly TRBD1 for D (6 bases). Trimming left V 3 bases short and J 4 bases short, with 11 bases between. CDR3 size: 15 residues. The germline V gene encodes CDR1 KGHDR and CDR2 SFDVKD.

The chain joins TRBV10-3 to TRBJ2-7; possibly TRBD2 for D (5 bases). The germline V gene has CDR1 ENHRY and CDR2 SYGVKD. V lost 3 bases to trimming and J lost 6 bases, with 15 bases between them. CDR3 length: 14 amino acids. This chain's CDR3 is CAISEDSGNSEQYF. The CDR3 DNA is TGTGCCATCAGTGAAGATTCGGGAAATAGCGAGCAGTACTTC.

The V gene is TRBV7-3, the J gene TRBJ1-1; D unclear. Germline V gene data show CDR1 as SGHTA and CDR2 as FQGTGA. V was shortened by 1 base and J by 0 bases, with 9 bases between the two germline ends. The CDR3 covers 15 residues. The CDR3 reads CASSLIAELNTEAFF. CDR3 nucleotides: TGTGCCAGCAGCTTAATCGCAGAGTTGAACACTGAAGCTTTCTTT.

V is TRBV29-1 and J is TRBJ1-2, with D unclear. The CDR3 runs to 13 residues. The germline gives CDR1 SQVTM, CDR2 ANQGSEA. V was cut by 4 bases and J by 5 bases, with 14 bases left in between. The CDR3 reads CSVVIDPGYGYTF. CDR3 nucleotide sequence: TGCAGCGTTGTAATCGATCCTGGTTATGGCTACACCTTC.

The chain couples TRBV3-1 (or the pseudogene TRBV3-2) to TRBJ2-2, with D tentatively TRBD2 (5 bases). Germline V lookup: CDR1 LGHDT, CDR2 YNNKEL (reference sequence). V lost 0 bases and J lost 5, with 13 bases in between. This CDR3 contains 16 residues. The CDR3 loop is CASSQDVRPGTGELFF. The CDR3 DNA reads TGTGCCAGCAGCCAAGATGTGAGGCCGGGGACCGGGGAGCTGTTTTTT.

CDR3 bases: TGTGCCAGCAGTCAACTTGGGACAGGGGGCGGAAAGCAGTACTTC. Residues: CASSQLGTGGGKQYF. The chain links TRBV2 to TRBJ2-7, with 12 bases matching TRBD1. This CDR3 region has 15 residues. V lost 5 bases and J lost 8; bases outside the gene matches: 10. The germline gives CDR1 SNHLY, CDR2 FYNNEI.

This clone was seen once. This chain joins TRBV4-1 and TRBJ1-2; TRBD1 agrees at 10 bases. The CDR3 consists of 15 residues. The germline V gene has CDR1 MGHRA and CDR2 YSYEKL. V was clipped by 4 bases and J by 3 bases; unmatched bases: 5. The CDR3 spells CASSRGTGEDYGYTF. As DNA, the CDR3 is TGCGCCAGCAGCCGGGGGACAGGGGAAGACTATGGCTACACCTTC.

This clone was observed a handful of times. The chain carries TRBV7-8 and TRBJ2-2; 9 nucleotides agree with TRBD2. Germline V CDR1 and CDR2: SGHVS, FQNEAQ. With 5 bases clipped from V and 8 bases from J, the junction kept 12 bases outside the gene matches. There are 16 residues in the CDR3. The CDR3 DNA is TGTGCCAGCAGCCCGCCGTCGGCTAGCGGGAAGGGGGAGCTGTTTTTT. Translation: CASSPPSASGKGELFF.

CDR3 nucleotide sequence: TGTGCCAGCAGCTTGGGGGGGATGAACACTGAAGCTTTCTTT. Protein: CASSLGGMNTEAFF. This rearrangement joins TRBV7-9 to TRBJ1-1; TRBD1 might be the D (5 bases). The germline V gene has CDR1 SEHNR and CDR2 FQNEAQ (reference sequence). V was pared by 3 bases and J by 0 bases, with 8 bases between. The CDR3 runs to 14 residues.

This clone has a single count. This chain uses TRBV24-1 with TRBJ2-1, with 8 bases fitting TRBD1. The CDR3 has 14 amino acids. The germline V gene encodes CDR1 KGHDR and CDR2 SFDVKD. The trim removed 4 bases at V and 8 bases at J, leaving 6 bases unmatched. The CDR3: CATSEDRVGHEQFF. Here the CDR3 DNA reads TGTGCCACCAGTGAGGACAGGGTGGGCCATGAGCAGTTCTTC.

The V gene is TRBV18, the J gene TRBJ2-3; the match to TRBD1 covers 8 bases. The CDR3 runs to 14 residues. Germline loops: CDR1 KGHSH, CDR2 LQKENI. After removal of 8 bases from V and 4 bases from J, the junction contained 8 bases not matched to a gene. The CDR3 protein is CASLPGQESDTQYF. In DNA form, the CDR3 reads TGTGCCAGCCTACCGGGACAGGAGTCAGATACGCAGTATTTT.

The chain is built from TRBV25-1 and TRBJ2-5; 9 bases fit TRBD2. The germline gives CDR1 MGHDK, CDR2 SYGVNS. After removal of 6 bases from V and 1 base from J, the junction contained 3 bases not matched to a gene. The CDR3 covers 14 residues. The CDR3 bases are TGTGCCAGCAGATTACTAGCGGGCCAAGAGACCCAGTACTTC. Protein sequence: CASRLLAGQETQYF.

The chain joins TRBV28 to TRBJ1-5; possible D gene TRBD1, 5 bases. The germline gives CDR1 MDHEN, CDR2 SYDVKM. V was pared by 8 bases and J by 3 bases, with 17 bases between. The CDR3 extends over 15 amino acids. In DNA, the CDR3 is TGTGCCAGCGCAACCCCAGGGAGGAACAATCAGCCCCAGCATTTT. It translates to CASATPGRNNQPQHF.

V usage is TRBV11-2 and J usage is TRBJ1-5, with TRBD1 matching 7 bases. J gave up 3 bases and V 4 bases, and 9 bases lay outside the gene matches. The CDR3 is made up of 16 amino acids. Germline CDR1 and CDR2: SGHAT and FQNNGV. The DNA for the CDR3 is TGTGCCAGCAGCTGGGGGACAGCGACCGACAATCAGCCCCAGCATTTT. Translated, it gives CASSWGTATDNQPQHF.

The chain links TRBV11-3 to TRBJ2-3, with 14 bases aligning to TRBD2. Germline V gene data show CDR1 as SGHNT and CDR2 as YENEEA. The CDR3 is made up of 16 amino acids. V trimming: 5 bases; J trimming: 4 bases; junction bases outside the gene matches: 5. The CDR3 is CASSLRTSGRSDTQYF. In nucleotides, the CDR3 is TGTGCCAGCAGCCTTCGGACTAGCGGGAGGTCAGATACGCAGTATTTT.

V is TRBV11-2 and J is TRBJ2-7, with a possible D match to TRBD1 (6 bases). The CDR3 contains 15 residues. Trimming pared 5 bases from V and 0 bases from J, leaving 14 bases between. Germline CDR1 and CDR2: SGHAT and FQNNGV. In DNA, the CDR3 is TGTGCCAGCAGCCCATCCTGGGACACCTCCTACGAGCAGTACTTC. Protein sequence: CASSPSWDTSYEQYF.

The rearrangement links TRBV6-6 to TRBJ2-7; TRBD2 matches 7 bases. This CDR3 spans 15 amino acids. CDR1 and CDR2 (germline): MNHNY, SVGAGI (reference sequence). The J segment lost 0 bases and the V segment lost 6 bases, leaving 8 bases of the junction unmatched. The CDR3 DNA sequence: TGTGCCAGCAGAAATAGCGGGCTTAGCTCCTACGAGCAGTACTTC. It translates to CASRNSGLSSYEQYF.

This clone turned up a few times. This chain connects TRBV4-1 to TRBJ1-6, with D unresolved. Per germline, CDR1 MGHRA and CDR2 YSYEKL. This CDR3 comprises 15 residues. V dropped 1 base and J dropped 8 bases, with 12 bases sitting between them. CDR3 protein: CASSQVWVPDSPLHF. As DNA, the CDR3 is TGCGCCAGCAGCCAAGTGTGGGTTCCGGATTCACCCCTCCACTTT.

V usage is TRBV7-2 and J usage is TRBJ2-7; TRBD2 matches 11 bases. Looked up from germline, CDR1 is SGHTA and CDR2 is FQGNSA. V gave up 1 base and J gave up 2 bases; unmatched junction bases: 10. This CDR3 is built from 18 residues. CDR3 sequence (DNA): TGTGCCAGCAGCTTAGTCCCAGGGGGACTAGCGGAAACCTACGAGCAGTACTTC. As protein: CASSLVPGGLAETYEQYF.

The chain uses TRBV2 and TRBJ2-3; TRBD2 matches 14 bases. V was clipped by 7 bases and J by 6 bases; unmatched bases: 6. From germline, CDR1 is SNHLY and CDR2 FYNNEI. There are 15 residues in the CDR3. The CDR3 DNA is TGTGCCAGCACCGGACTAGCGGGGGGCCGGGATACGCAGTATTTT. It codes for CASTGLAGGRDTQYF. The full variable domain, with the rest looked up from reference TRBV2 and TRBJ2-3, is EPEVTQTPSHQVTQMGQEVILRCVPISNHLYFYWYRQILGQKVEFLVSFYNNEISEKSEIFDDQFSVERPDGSNFTLKIRSTKLEDSAMYFCASTGLAGGRDTQYFGPGTRLTVL.